This record covers a single TCR beta chain. This entry belongs to a study of blood T cell repertoires in COVID-19. Study context: Samples came from the United States, Italy and Spain, spanning acute and convalescent COVID-19.

Source study methods: Quantification of nucleated cells was approximated via reference gene primer amplification. Some clones are missing from TCRdb's copy, which holds only in-frame ones; the method was immunoSEQ multiplex PCR. V, J and clone size reflect that table, while D and trimming were determined from the DNA. This sample has 120,000 or so clones, with roughly nine tenths found just once. The CDR3 is 16 residues long. The germline V gene has CDR1 GTSNPN and CDR2 SVGIG (reference sequence). Between the trimmed V and J ends, which lost 1 base and 1 base, there was a span of 16 bases. The origin of this receptor is a man aged 70-80 years who had recovered from COVID-19. V is TRBV30 and J is TRBJ1-1; D is possibly TRBD1 (5 bases). The sample was peripheral blood. The CDR3 nucleotides read TGTGCCTGGAGTGGCCTGGCGAAAGGGGCGAACACTGAAGCTTTCTTT. Its translation is CAWSGLAKGANTEAFF.